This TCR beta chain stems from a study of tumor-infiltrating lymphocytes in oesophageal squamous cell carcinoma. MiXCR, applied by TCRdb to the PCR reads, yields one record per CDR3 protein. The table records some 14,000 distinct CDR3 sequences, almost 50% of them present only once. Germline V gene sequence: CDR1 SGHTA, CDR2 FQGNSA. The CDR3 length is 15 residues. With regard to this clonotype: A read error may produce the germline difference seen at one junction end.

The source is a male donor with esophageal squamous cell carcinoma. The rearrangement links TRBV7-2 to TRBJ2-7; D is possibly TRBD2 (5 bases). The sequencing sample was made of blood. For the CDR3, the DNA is TGTGCCAGCAGCTTCGGTAGCTCGAACACCGGGGAGCTGTACTTC. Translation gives CASSFGSSNTGELYF.